The rows below give T cell receptor beta chains drawn from one sample of a study of cytomegalovirus exposure and HLA in healthy donors. The data were produced by immunoSEQ multiplex PCR, yet TCRdb's version contains in-frame clones alone and is incomplete. The repertoire consists of some 270,000 clones, with approximately 83% occurring once and the leading ten covering approximately 1%. Sequencing input: PBMCs. These receptors were taken from a woman under 30 in good health and CMV-seronegative. CDR3s include the opening cysteine and the closing phenylalanine or tryptophan. A D gene is named only where the DNA matches it firmly. Size values are once, few and many counts, or a class for expanded clones, and some rows have none.

clone size	V gene	D gene	J gene	CDR3 DNA	CDR3 protein
once	TRBV20-1	-	TRBJ2-7	TGCAGTGCTGGACTGTGGGGCGAGCAGTACTTC	CSAGLWGEQYF
-	TRBV7-3	-	TRBJ1-5	TGTGCCAGCAGCTTAGAAGGGCGGGGCAATCAGCCCCAGCATTTT	CASSLEGRGNQPQHF
once	TRBV6-5	-	TRBJ2-7	TGTGCCAGCAGAGCGACAGACTACGAGCAGTACTTC	CASRATDYEQYF
once	TRBV5-6	-	TRBJ2-7	TGTGCCAGCAGCCCGACAGAGGCCGCTTATTACGAGCAGTACTTC	CASSPTEAAYYEQYF
once	TRBV9	-	TRBJ2-1	TGTGCCAGCAGCGTGAGCTTGGAGGGGACTTCGAATGAGCAGTTCTTC	CASSVSLEGTSNEQFF
-	TRBV6-6	-	TRBJ1-1	TGTGCCAGCAGTTACGAGACAGCGAACACTGAAGCTTTCTTT	CASSYETANTEAFF
-	TRBV7-3	-	TRBJ2-1	TGTGCCAGCAGCCGGGACTCCCTGCTGGGGCAGTTCTTC	CASSRDSLLGQFF
-	TRBV30	-	TRBJ1-4	TGTGCCTGGAGTGGCTACCCCGGGGAACCTAATGAAAAACTGTTTTTT	CAWSGYPGEPNEKLFF
once	TRBV19	-	TRBJ1-3	TGTGCCAGTAGACCAATGAGCTCTGGAAACACCATATATTTT	CASRPMSSGNTIYF
-	TRBV6-4	TRBD2	TRBJ2-3	TGTGCCAGCAGTACGTGGAGTAAGCGGGAGGGAGATACGCAGTATTTT	CASSTWSKREGDTQYF
-	TRBV15	-	TRBJ1-1	TGTGCCACCAGCAGAGATTTCGGGAGGGACGTGAACACTGAAGCTTTCTTT	CATSRDFGRDVNTEAFF
-	TRBV4-3	-	TRBJ2-1	TGCGCCAGCAGCCAAGATATGGCGGGGAAATACAATGAGCAGTTCTTC	CASSQDMAGKYNEQFF
-	TRBV5-1	TRBD2	TRBJ2-5	TGCGCCAGCAGTCCTGGACTAGTTCAAGAGACCCAGTACTTC	CASSPGLVQETQYF
-	TRBV11-3	TRBD2	TRBJ2-1	TGTGCCAGCAGCTTAGCCCTAGGACTAGCGGGAATGTCCTACAATGAGCAGTTCTTC	CASSLALGLAGMSYNEQFF
-	TRBV28	-	TRBJ1-1	TGTGCCAGCAGTATCGGGGGTACTGAAGCTTTCTTT	CASSIGGTEAFF
once	TRBV6-6	-	TRBJ1-5	TGTGCCAGCACCGTAGACAGTAGCAATCAGCCCCAGCATTTT	CASTVDSSNQPQHF
once	TRBV4-3	-	TRBJ1-1	TGCGCCAGCAGCCAAGAGTGGGGGGACACTGAAGCTTTCTTT	CASSQEWGDTEAFF
-	TRBV7-9	TRBD1	TRBJ1-1	TGTGCCAGCAGCCGCGGACAGGGGTCCACTGAAGCTTTCTTT	CASSRGQGSTEAFF
-	TRBV7-6	TRBD2	TRBJ2-5	TGTGCAGTAGCGGGGGTCCAAGAGACCCAGTACTTC	CAVAGVQETQYF
once	TRBV7-8	-	TRBJ2-1	TGTGCCAGCAGCCAAACCGGGGGTACCTACAATGAGCAGTTCTTC	CASSQTGGTYNEQFF
-	TRBV30	TRBD1	TRBJ1-4	TGTGCCTGGAGTGCCGGCGTGACAGGGCAAGAAAAACTGTTTTTT	CAWSAGVTGQEKLFF
-	TRBV6-5	TRBD2	TRBJ2-7	TGTGCCAGCAGTTACTCGAGTCGCGGGGGGCACGAGCAGTACTTC	CASSYSSRGGHEQYF
-	TRBV18	-	TRBJ2-5	TGTGCCAGCTCACCACCGGGACTCCCAGAGACCCAGTACTTC	CASSPPGLPETQYF
-	TRBV28	-	TRBJ1-5	TGTGCCAGCAGTTTTAGAACGTCAGGGAGGGGGAATCAGCCCCAGCATTTT	CASSFRTSGRGNQPQHF
-	TRBV19	TRBD1	TRBJ2-1	TGTGCCAGTAGTAGGGAGGACAGGGGGCCAAATGAGCAGTTCTTC	CASSREDRGPNEQFF
-	TRBV4-3	-	TRBJ2-7	TGCGCCAGCAGCCAAGATAGAGGTTGGGACGAGCAGTACTTC	CASSQDRGWDEQYF
-	TRBV27	-	TRBJ1-2	TGTGCCAGCAGTTTGCGTGGGGCCCCTGGCTACACCTTC	CASSLRGAPGYTF
-	TRBV30	TRBD2	TRBJ2-5	TGTGCCTGGAGTCAGAGGGCGGGGGGGGAGACCCAGTACTTC	CAWSQRAGGETQYF
-	TRBV28	TRBD1	TRBJ1-5	TGTGCCAGCAGTTCGACAGGGCCTCAGCCCCAGCATTTT	CASSSTGPQPQHF
-	TRBV7-7	-	TRBJ2-7	TGTGCTAGCAGCTTAGCGCTCGGGGGATCCTACGAGCAGTACTTC	CASSLALGGSYEQYF
-	TRBV30	TRBD2	TRBJ2-3	TGTGCCTGGAGTGCGGGACTAGCGGGATTTTTT	CAWSAGLAGFF
-	TRBV28	TRBD1	TRBJ2-4	TGTGCCAGCAGTCCACCGGGACAGGTCCGAATTCAGTACTTC	CASSPPGQVRIQYF
once	TRBV5-1	TRBD1	TRBJ2-7	TGCGCCAGCACCGAGGACAGGGCTGCCTACGAGCAGTACTTC	CASTEDRAAYEQYF
-	TRBV6-1	-	TRBJ1-2	TGTGCCAGCAGGCCCTCCCAGGGCCGTAACTATGGCTACACCTTC	CASRPSQGRNYGYTF
-	TRBV5-1	-	TRBJ2-6	TGCGCCAGCAGTCCCAGGGGCTCTGGGGCCAACGTCCTGACTTTC	CASSPRGSGANVLTF
few	TRBV29-1	-	TRBJ1-1	TGCAGCGGAAGACAGGCTTCGAACACTGAAGCTTTCTTT	CSGRQASNTEAFF